This T cell receptor (beta chain) was profiled in a study of Ad26.COV2.S vaccination and SARS-CoV-2 variants. The sample's treatment: around 19 received Ad26.COV2.S at low or high dose, single or two shots; about 5 received placebo; per-sample allocation not given. Day 63 after the first vaccine or placebo injection was the time point for sampling. Study-wide results and limits: The TCR breadth and depth analyses may have understated or missed part of the total T cell responses. Breadth measured for non-spike TCRs was similar across vaccine and placebo recipients.

A word on this clone: As yet, its antigen is unknown.

The repertoire was sequenced with immunoSEQ multiplex PCR; TCRdb's copy has only in-frame clones and lacks some. The data contain under 550,000 clones, 88% of them singletons. Trimming pared 5 bases from V and 8 bases from J, leaving 16 bases between. Per the germline V gene, CDR1 is SGHTA and CDR2 is FQGNSA. This CDR3 has 14 residues. The receptor was derived from a person aged 18 to 59 who received the Ad26.COV2.S COVID-19 vaccine or a placebo. The chain is built from TRBV7-2 and TRBJ2-4; D call uncertain. This specimen was peripheral blood, taken in a trial of Ad26.COV2.S vaccine versus placebo. CDR3 region: CASSPPGGWDIQYF. In nucleotides, the CDR3 is TGTGCCAGCAGCCCGCCGGGCGGTTGGGACATTCAGTACTTC. The full variable domain, its missing parts supplied by reference TRBV7-2 and TRBJ2-4, is GAGVSQSPSNKVTEKGKDVELRCDPISGHTALYWYRQSLGQGLEFLIYFQGNSAPDKSGLPSDRFSAERTGGSVSTLTIQRTQQEDSAVYLCASSPPGGWDIQYFGAGTRLSVL.